Sequencing of this T cell receptor (beta chain) was carried out in a study of early T cells in non-severe SARS-CoV-2 infection. On the study more broadly: Chains from this unsorted whole-blood bulk RNA could not be paired. Overall study findings and caveats: Matching with VDJdb favored anti-spike CD8 responses (missing private and CD4 specificities).

V was pared by 11 bases and J by 1 base, with 11 bases between. This CDR3 comprises 12 residues. Researchers tagged individual cDNA molecules with unique molecular identifiers. Each CDR3 protein is one row after TCRdb ran MiXCR on the 5' RACE reads. Seen here are about 80,000 distinct CDR3 sequences, less than 15% observed once, and the top ten hold 15% to 17%. This clonotype was recorded many times. Its antigen remains unidentified. The clonotype was recovered from an adult who was a healthcare worker with PCR-confirmed SARS-CoV-2 infection or an uninfected control (not recorded which). The donor label of this sample is uncertain. The sequencing used whole blood, collected at baseline. The chain is built from TRBV12-3 or TRBV12-4 and TRBJ1-1; D perhaps matches TRBD1 (5 bases). The CDR3 region has the DNA TGTGCCGCGGGACGGCCGAACACTGAAGCTTTCTTT. Translation gives CAAGRPNTEAFF.